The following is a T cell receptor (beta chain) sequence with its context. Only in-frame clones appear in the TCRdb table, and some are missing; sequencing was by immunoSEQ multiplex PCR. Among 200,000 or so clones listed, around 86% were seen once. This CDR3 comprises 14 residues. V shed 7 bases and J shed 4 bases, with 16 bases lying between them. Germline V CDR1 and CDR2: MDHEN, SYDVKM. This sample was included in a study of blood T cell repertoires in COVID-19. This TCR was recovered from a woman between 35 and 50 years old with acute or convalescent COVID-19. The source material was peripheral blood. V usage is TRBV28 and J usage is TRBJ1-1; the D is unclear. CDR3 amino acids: CASTEYRGFTEAFF. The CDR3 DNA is TGTGCCAGCACCGAGTATCGCGGGTTCACTGAAGCTTTCTTT.